This T cell receptor beta chain was captured in a study of blood T cell repertoires in COVID-19 (TCRdb year 2020). As for the study more broadly: Samples covering the acute and convalescent phases of COVID-19 were provided by collaborators in the United States, Italy and Spain. Sample metadata almost always included a de-identified subject ID, COVID-19 status, age in years and sex. The repertoires were made available in a free public database intended to serve as a resource for research on the immune response to SARS-CoV-2. HLA class I and class II types, where available, came from metadata supplied by the sample provider rather than from assay-based typing. The prospective study material was composed of cDNA or gDNA derived from T cells, B-cell-depleted T cells, or PBMCs. Subjects who had been exposed to COVID-19, were actively infected with it, or had recovered from it provided the deeply sampled blood TCRbeta repertoires that made up the dataset. The samples were drawn from the first 160 participants of the ongoing ImmuneRACE study and from under 1,500 subjects provided by 6 global collaborators. Overall results and qualifications from the work: The quantity of clinical and demographic metadata differed by source and by participant and was supplied without curation.

TCRbeta CDR3 regions were amplified from genomic DNA using the immunoSEQ Assay, a bias-controlled multiplex PCR. The original methods were these. The number of nucleated cells in each sample was estimated from the amplification of reference gene primers within the assay. To quantify the absolute abundance of each unique TCRbeta CDR3 rearrangement, sequence reads were collapsed and filtered. For each sample, productive Simpson clonality was calculated as the square root of Simpson's diversity index over productive rearrangements. The clones in this table, taken by TCRdb from immuneACCESS, are in-frame only. Not every clone is retained; where verified, under half of the shortfall comes from an unresolved V gene, and the cause of the rest is unknown. From that table come the V and J calls and clone size; the DNA was used to work out D and trimming. The sample table records approximately 220,000 clones; roughly 80% of these occur just once. The leading ten clones occupy more than 9% of the sample.

The CDR3 measures 16 amino acids from cysteine to phenylalanine. Only the CDR3 DNA is retained, 48 bases long and in frame from the first base. The junction carries 10 bases between V and J, which are trimmed by 2 bases and 0 bases respectively. CDR1 and CDR2, per the germline V gene (reference sequence), are SEHNR and FQNEAQ. Whole blood was collected in K2EDTA tubes by collaborating institutions according to the institutions' own protocols. Collaborator samples were shipped for TCRbeta analysis as frozen whole blood, isolated PBMCs, or DNA extracted from either sample type. Concerning this clone itself: The specificity of this receptor is unknown. No per-base quality is available; no much larger clone lies one base away.

Sequencing was performed on peripheral blood. The rearranged segments are TRBV7-9 and TRBJ2-2; the D gene is perhaps TRBD2, on 6 matching bases. The sequence came from a woman aged 80 or older with acute or convalescent COVID-19. The CDR3 has the sequence CASSLRTTPNTGELFF. The nucleotide sequence is TGTGCCAGCAGCTTAAGGACTACACCGAACACCGGGGAGCTGTTTTTT.